These 28 T cell receptor beta chains share one sample of origin, sequenced in a study of blood T cell repertoires in COVID-19. Assay used: immunoSEQ multiplex PCR; TCRdb lists only in-frame clones, some missing. Of approximately 300,000 clones in the sample, about 85% were seen once. Sequencing was carried out using PBMCs or T cells enriched from blood (not recorded which). The receptor set was obtained from a woman between 25 and 40 years old who had been exposed to COVID-19.

V usage is TRBV2 and J usage is TRBJ2-2, with 8 bases matching TRBD1. The CDR3 sequence is 15 residues long. J was trimmed by 4 bases and V by 6 bases; bases with no gene match: 7. The germline gives CDR1 SNHLY, CDR2 FYNNEI. CDR3 in amino acids: CASSLTGALTGELFF. The CDR3 region has the DNA TGTGCCAGCAGCCTGACAGGGGCCCTCACCGGGGAGCTGTTTTTT.

The chain has TRBV9 and TRBJ2-2, with TRBD1 identical over 7 bases. V shed 6 bases and J 2 bases; nucleotides not matched to a gene: 7. The CDR3 extends over 15 amino acids. Germline CDR1 SGDLS, CDR2 YYNGEE. CDR3 in amino acids: CASKRGQINTGELFF. In DNA, the CDR3 is TGTGCCAGCAAAAGGGGACAGATTAACACCGGGGAGCTGTTTTTT. Full variable domain (outside the CDR3, taken from reference TRBV9 and TRBJ2-2): DSGVTQTPKHLITATGQRVTLRCSPRSGDLSVYWYQQSLDQGLQFLIQYYNGEERAKGNILERFSAQQFPDLHSELNLSSLELGDSALYFCASKRGQINTGELFFGEGSRLTVL.

The rearrangement links TRBV2 to TRBJ2-7; weak D call: TRBD2 (6 bases). The CDR3 sequence is 14 residues long. Trimming stripped 10 bases from V and 4 bases from J, with 20 bases between. CDR1 and CDR2 from the germline V gene are SNHLY and FYNNEI. The CDR3 spells CAIHLRAAGYEQYF. The DNA for the CDR3 is TGTGCCATCCACTTGAGGGCGGCGGGGTACGAGCAGTACTTC.

This sequence joins TRBV28 and TRBJ2-7, with TRBD2 matching 13 bases. V lost 6 bases, J lost 3 bases, and 5 bases stayed unmatched. The CDR3 consists of 15 residues. Looked up from germline, CDR1 is MDHEN and CDR2 is SYDVKM. The CDR3: CASRALAGGLYEQYF. CDR3 coding DNA: TGTGCCAGCAGAGCACTAGCGGGAGGGCTCTACGAGCAGTACTTC.

V gene TRBV12-3 or TRBV12-4 combines with J gene TRBJ1-6; maybe TRBD1 (5 bases). This CDR3 is 12 amino acids long. Trimming stripped 7 bases from V and 7 bases from J, with 8 bases between. Written as DNA, the CDR3 is TGTGCCAGCAAGCACAGGAATTCACCCCTCCACTTT. Residues: CASKHRNSPLHF.

About this clone itself: This specimen includes other DNA sequences encoding the same CDR3. This rearrangement joins TRBV3-1 (or the pseudogene TRBV3-2) to TRBJ2-7; D is unclear. The CDR3 has 14 residues. Germline loops: CDR1 LGHDT, CDR2 YNNKEL (reference sequence). Trimming cost V 1 base and J 1 base, with 8 bases left between them. CDR3 sequence (DNA): TGTGCCAGCAGCCAAGGAACAAGTTCCTACGAGCAGTACTTC. Its protein is CASSQGTSSYEQYF.

The J gene is TRBJ1-1, the V gene TRBV28; D unclear. CDR3 length: 14 residues. Trimming cost V 7 bases and J 0 bases, with 12 bases left between them. From germline, CDR1 is MDHEN and CDR2 SYDVKM. The DNA for the CDR3 is TGTGCCAGCAACCCCGGGAACATGAACACTGAAGCTTTCTTT. This gives the protein CASNPGNMNTEAFF. Using reference TRBV28 and TRBJ1-1 for the parts outside the CDR3, the full variable domain is DVKVTQSSRYLVKRTGEKVFLECVQDMDHENMFWYRQDPGLGLRLIYFSYDVKMKEKGDIPEGYSVSREKKERFSLILESASTNQTSMYLCASNPGNMNTEAFFGQGTRLTVV.

The chain couples TRBV5-6 to TRBJ1-4; possibly TRBD1 for D (5 bases). The CDR3 has 17 amino acids. CDR1 and CDR2 (germline): SGHDT, YYEEEE. V was shortened by 1 base and J by 0 bases, with 13 bases between the two germline ends. The CDR3, as DNA: TGTGCCAGCAGCTTGCTGGACATTATGGCAACTAATGAAAAACTGTTTTTT. It specifies CASSLLDIMATNEKLFF.

The rearrangement links TRBV4-2 to TRBJ1-5; 7 nucleotides line up with TRBD1. Germline CDR1 and CDR2: LGHNA and YNFKEQ. CDR3 size: 16 residues. Trimming removed 1 base from V and 6 bases from J; junction bases left unmatched: 9. The CDR3 reads CASSQGTGEIGQPQHF. The CDR3 bases are TGTGCCAGCAGCCAAGGTACAGGGGAAATAGGTCAGCCCCAGCATTTT.

The genes are TRBV9 and TRBJ2-5, with 8 bases matching TRBD1. This CDR3 has 14 amino acids. The germline CDR1 and CDR2 sequences are SGDLS and YYNGEE. The junction had 1 base not matched to a gene; V was cut back by 1 base and J by 2 bases. CDR3 loop: CASSVNRGQETQYF. The CDR3 DNA sequence: TGTGCCAGCAGCGTAAACAGGGGGCAAGAGACCCAGTACTTC.

The gene calls are TRBV28 and TRBJ2-4, with D unclear. The ends were cut back, 6 bases at V and 0 bases at J, with 12 bases in the middle. CDR3 size: 15 residues. Germline assignment: CDR1 MDHEN and CDR2 SYDVKM. CDR3 nucleotide sequence: TGTGCCAGCAGCCCGAGTGAATTAGCCAAAAACATTCAGTACTTC. It yields the protein CASSPSELAKNIQYF.

This clone appeared once. V usage is TRBV2 and J usage is TRBJ2-1; 8 positions agree with TRBD2. The CDR3 loop spans 13 amino acids. V trimming: 7 bases; J trimming: 4 bases; junction bases outside the gene matches: 3. CDR1 is SNHLY, CDR2 FYNNEI, per germline. The CDR3 loop is CASMRGGYNEQFF. The DNA for the CDR3 is TGTGCCAGCATGCGCGGGGGGTACAATGAGCAGTTCTTC.

This rearrangement joins TRBV5-5 to TRBJ2-1; D is ambiguous. Trimming shortened V by 1 base and J by 5 bases, and 13 bases separated the two germline ends. This CDR3 has 15 amino acids. In germline, CDR1 is SGHKS, CDR2 YYEKEE (reference sequence). CDR3 nucleotides: TGTGCCAGCAGCTTGTCGTTGATAGGAGACAATGAGCAGTTCTTC. Translation: CASSLSLIGDNEQFF.

This sequence joins TRBV9 and TRBJ1-3, with a weak D call TRBD1 (5 bases). Germline V lookup: CDR1 SGDLS, CDR2 YYNGEE. V lost 4 bases to trimming and J lost 0 bases, with 23 bases between them. The CDR3 consists of 19 residues. The CDR3 nucleotides are TGTGCCAGCAGCCCCCCCAGCCCCAGGGCTCATCCCTCTGGAAACACCATATATTTT. Translated, it gives CASSPPSPRAHPSGNTIYF. The full variable domain, in which reference TRBV9 and TRBJ1-3 provide the parts outside the CDR3, is DSGVTQTPKHLITATGQRVTLRCSPRSGDLSVYWYQQSLDQGLQFLIQYYNGEERAKGNILERFSAQQFPDLHSELNLSSLELGDSALYFCASSPPSPRAHPSGNTIYFGEGSWLTVV.

The chain links TRBV28 to TRBJ1-1, with TRBD1 matching over 8 bases. In germline, CDR1 is MDHEN, CDR2 SYDVKM. The trim removed 6 bases at V and 7 bases at J, leaving 10 bases unmatched. The CDR3 has 14 residues. DNA of the CDR3: TGTGCCAGCAGCCCCTCCGGACAGGGCCGTGAAGCTTTCTTT. This encodes CASSPSGQGREAFF.

This clone was counted only a few times. The same CDR3 also results from other DNA sequences found in this sample. This sequence joins TRBV4-1 and TRBJ2-3, with 7 bases identical to TRBD2. This CDR3 has 13 residues. V was pared by 3 bases and J by 4 bases, with 1 base of the junction left unmatched. From germline, CDR1 is MGHRA and CDR2 YSYEKL. CDR3: CASSHAGADTQYF. The CDR3 DNA reads as TGCGCCAGCAGCCACGCGGGGGCAGATACGCAGTATTTT.

The V and J genes are TRBV4-3 and TRBJ1-6, with TRBD1 matching 7 bases. V was pared by 0 bases and J by 7 bases, with 12 bases of the junction left unmatched. Per germline, CDR1 LGHNA and CDR2 YSLEER. The CDR3 contains 18 residues. DNA of the CDR3: TGCGCCAGCAGCCAAGAGGCCCCCGGGGACAGACGCAATTCACCCCTCCACTTT. This encodes CASSQEAPGDRRNSPLHF.

The chain couples TRBV6-5 to TRBJ1-3; TRBD1 matches 11 bases. Germline V lookup: CDR1 MNHEY, CDR2 SVGAGI. CDR3 length: 15 amino acids. V lost 6 bases, J lost 4 bases, and 5 bases stayed unmatched. Written as DNA, the CDR3 is TGTGCCAGCAGCCGGGACAGGGGGAGAGGAAACACCATATATTTT. Translation: CASSRDRGRGNTIYF.

This clone was picked up a small number of times. V gene TRBV10-3 combines with J gene TRBJ1-2, with 9 bases identical to TRBD1. With 6 bases clipped from V and 7 bases from J, the junction kept 6 bases outside the gene matches. The V gene's germline CDR1 is ENHRY and CDR2 SYGVKD. CDR3 length equals 13 residues. CDR3 loop: CAISLQGASGYTF. The DNA for the CDR3 is TGTGCCATCAGCCTACAGGGGGCTAGTGGCTACACCTTC.

The chain combines TRBV5-6 with TRBJ1-6; D may be TRBD1 (6 bases). The CDR3 spans 15 residues. Germline V gives CDR1 SGHDT, CDR2 YYEEEE. Between the trimmed V and J ends, which lost 2 bases and 0 bases, there was a span of 6 bases. CDR3 coding DNA: TGTGCCAGCAGCTTCAGGGGCTCCTATAATTCACCCCTCCACTTT. Translating it yields CASSFRGSYNSPLHF.

The CDR3 here is CNTRKERWNTEAFF. CDR3 nucleotide sequence: TGTAACACCCGTAAGGAGAGGTGGAACACTGAAGCTTTCTTT. This sequence joins TRBV2 and TRBJ1-1; D is unresolved. The CDR3 has 14 amino acids. Germline CDR1 SNHLY, CDR2 FYNNEI. The entire variable domain, with the rest obtained from reference TRBV2 and TRBJ1-1, is as follows: EPEVTQTPSHQVTQMGQEVILRCVPISNHLYFYWYRQILGQKVEFLVSFYNNEISEKSEIFDDQFSVERPDGSNFTLKIRSTKLEDSAMYFCNTRKERWNTEAFFGQGTRLTVV.

V and J are TRBV7-3 and TRBJ2-1; D is perhaps TRBD2 (6 bases). Per the germline V gene, CDR1 is SGHTA and CDR2 is FQGTGA. The CDR3 contains 15 residues. V was clipped by 3 bases and J by 4 bases, with 13 bases between them. CDR3 region: CASSLTSEHYNEQFF. The CDR3 nucleotides are TGTGCCAGCAGCTTGACTAGTGAACATTACAATGAGCAGTTCTTC.

The genes are TRBV28 and TRBJ1-6, with D perhaps matching TRBD1 (6 bases). The CDR3 totals 15 residues. The V gene lost 5 bases and the J gene lost 6 bases, with 14 bases spanning the gap. The germline CDR1 and CDR2 sequences are MDHEN and SYDVKM. CDR3 protein: CASSAGQRVNSPLHF. The DNA of the CDR3 is TGTGCCAGCAGTGCCGGACAGAGGGTTAATTCACCCCTCCACTTT. Using reference TRBV28 and TRBJ1-6 for the parts outside the CDR3, the full variable domain is DVKVTQSSRYLVKRTGEKVFLECVQDMDHENMFWYRQDPGLGLRLIYFSYDVKMKEKGDIPEGYSVSREKKERFSLILESASTNQTSMYLCASSAGQRVNSPLHFGNGTRLTVT.

The CDR3 loop reads CASSLDSPGGNTGELFF. Here the CDR3 DNA reads TGTGCCAGCAGCTTAGATAGTCCAGGGGGTAACACCGGGGAGCTGTTTTTT. This chain joins TRBV11-2 and TRBJ2-2, with 7 nucleotides matching TRBD1. Germline loops: CDR1 SGHAT, CDR2 FQNNGV. The CDR3 spans 17 residues. V dropped 0 bases and J dropped 2; count of bases not matched to a gene: 6.

The chain uses TRBV5-4 and TRBJ2-7, with 7 nucleotides matching TRBD2. The CDR3 sequence is 15 residues long. Germline CDR1 and CDR2: SGHNT and YYREEE (reference sequence). With 0 bases clipped from V and 2 bases from J, the junction kept 5 bases outside the gene matches. For the CDR3, the DNA is TGTGCCAGCAGCTTGGCTGGCGGGGGAACCTACGAGCAGTACTTC. This codes for CASSLAGGGTYEQYF.

The chain is built from TRBV13 and TRBJ2-3; 7 positions agree with TRBD2. The J segment lost 5 bases and the V segment lost 5 bases, leaving 10 bases of the junction unmatched. The CDR3 runs 15 residues. The germline V gene has CDR1 PRHDT and CDR2 FYEKMQ (reference sequence). In DNA form, the CDR3 reads TGTGCCAGCAGCCTACTAGCGAGGTTAAGAGATACGCAGTATTTT. As protein: CASSLLARLRDTQYF.

The chain carries TRBV19 and TRBJ1-4, with D unclear. The CDR3 has 13 amino acids. Germline-derived CDR1 and CDR2 are LNHDA and SQIVND (reference sequence). V dropped 3 bases and J dropped 8 bases, with 10 bases sitting between them. CDR3 nucleotide sequence: TGTGCCAGTAGTATTAACCGGGAAGAAAAACTGTTTTTT. Translation: CASSINREEKLFF.

This clone was observed a single time. The rearrangement uses TRBV3-1 (or the pseudogene TRBV3-2) and TRBJ1-2; D unclear. This CDR3 has 13 residues. With 0 bases removed from V and 5 bases from J, the gap between germline ends came to 7 bases. CDR1 is LGHDT, CDR2 YNNKEL, per germline (reference sequence). CDR3 DNA sequence: TGTGCCAGCAGCCAAGATCTCAGATATGGCTACACCTTC. Translating gives CASSQDLRYGYTF.